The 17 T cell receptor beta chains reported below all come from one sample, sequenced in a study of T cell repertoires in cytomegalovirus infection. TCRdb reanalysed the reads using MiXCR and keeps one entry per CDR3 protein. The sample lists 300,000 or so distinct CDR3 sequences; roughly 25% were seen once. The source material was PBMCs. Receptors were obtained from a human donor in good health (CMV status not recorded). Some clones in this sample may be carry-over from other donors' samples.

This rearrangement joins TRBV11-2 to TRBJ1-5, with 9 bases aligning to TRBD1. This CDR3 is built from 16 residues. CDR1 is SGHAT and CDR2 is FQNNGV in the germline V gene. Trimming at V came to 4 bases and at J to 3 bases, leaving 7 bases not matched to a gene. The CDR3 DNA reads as TGTGCCAGCAGCTCTCCGGGACAGGGCTTCAATCAGCCCCAGCATTTT. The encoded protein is CASSSPGQGFNQPQHF.

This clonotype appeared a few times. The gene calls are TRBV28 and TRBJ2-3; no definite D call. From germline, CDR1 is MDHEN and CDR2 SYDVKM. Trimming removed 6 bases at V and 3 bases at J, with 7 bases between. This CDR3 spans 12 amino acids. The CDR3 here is CASRDQTDTQYF. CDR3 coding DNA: TGTGCCAGCAGGGACCAGACAGATACGCAGTATTTT.

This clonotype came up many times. The CDR3 is CASSLDSMNTEAFF. The CDR3 nucleotides are TGTGCCAGCAGCTTAGACTCCATGAACACTGAAGCTTTCTTT. The V gene is TRBV7-2, the J gene TRBJ1-1; D not resolved. Germline CDR1 SGHTA, CDR2 FQGNSA. Trimming stripped 1 base from V and 0 bases from J, with 6 bases between. The CDR3 has 14 residues.

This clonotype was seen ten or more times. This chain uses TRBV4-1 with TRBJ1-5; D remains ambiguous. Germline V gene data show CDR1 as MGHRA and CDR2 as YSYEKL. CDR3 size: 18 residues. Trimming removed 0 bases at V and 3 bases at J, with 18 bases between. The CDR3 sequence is CASSQEMTGLMPNQPQHF. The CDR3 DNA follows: TGCGCCAGCAGCCAAGAAATGACGGGCCTTATGCCCAATCAGCCCCAGCATTTT.

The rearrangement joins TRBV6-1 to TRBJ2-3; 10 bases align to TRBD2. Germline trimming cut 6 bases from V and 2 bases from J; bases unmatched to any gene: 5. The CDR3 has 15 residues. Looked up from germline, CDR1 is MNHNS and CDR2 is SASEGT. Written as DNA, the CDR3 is TGTGCCAGCAGAGGGCTAGCGGGGGTCACAGATACGCAGTATTTT. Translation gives CASRGLAGVTDTQYF.

The CDR3 region has the DNA TGTGCCAGCTCACCGAGACAGGGGGCCGGCGGGGAGCTGTTTTTT. This encodes CASSPRQGAGGELFF. The chain carries TRBV18 and TRBJ2-2, with 10 bases lining up with TRBD1. Germline trimming cut 3 bases from V and 7 bases from J; bases unmatched to any gene: 5. This CDR3 region has 15 residues. Germline V CDR1 and CDR2: KGHSH, LQKENI. Based on the CDR3 plus reference TRBV18 and TRBJ2-2, the full variable domain is NAGVMQNPRHLVRRRGQEARLRCSPMKGHSHVYWYRQLPEEGLKFMVYLQKENIIDESGMPKERFSAEFPKEGPSILRIQQVVRGDSAAYFCASSPRQGAGGELFFGEGSRLTVL.

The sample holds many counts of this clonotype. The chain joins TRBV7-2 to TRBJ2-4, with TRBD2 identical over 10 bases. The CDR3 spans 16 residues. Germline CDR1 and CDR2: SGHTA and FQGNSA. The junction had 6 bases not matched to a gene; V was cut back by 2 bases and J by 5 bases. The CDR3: CASSLKAGGTQNIQYF. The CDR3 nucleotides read TGTGCCAGCAGCTTAAAAGCGGGAGGGACCCAAAACATTCAGTACTTC.

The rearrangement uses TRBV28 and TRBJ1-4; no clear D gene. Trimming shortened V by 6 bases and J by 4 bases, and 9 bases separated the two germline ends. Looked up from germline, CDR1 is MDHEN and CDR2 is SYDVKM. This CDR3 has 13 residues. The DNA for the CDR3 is TGTGCCAGCAGGCGGAGCGGTAATGAAAAACTGTTTTTT. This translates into CASRRSGNEKLFF.

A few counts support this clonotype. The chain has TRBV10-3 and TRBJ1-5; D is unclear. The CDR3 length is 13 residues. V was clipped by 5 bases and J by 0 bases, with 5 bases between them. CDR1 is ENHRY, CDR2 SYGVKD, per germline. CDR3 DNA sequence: TGTGCCATCAGTCGGGATAGCAATCAGCCCCAGCATTTT. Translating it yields CAISRDSNQPQHF.

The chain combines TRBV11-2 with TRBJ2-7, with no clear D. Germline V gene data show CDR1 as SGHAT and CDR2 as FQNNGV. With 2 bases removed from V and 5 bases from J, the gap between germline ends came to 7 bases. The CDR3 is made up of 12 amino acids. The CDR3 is CASSLFPNEQYF. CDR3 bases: TGTGCCAGCAGCTTATTCCCCAACGAGCAGTACTTC. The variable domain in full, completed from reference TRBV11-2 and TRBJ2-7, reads EAGVAQSPRYKIIEKRQSVAFWCNPISGHATLYWYQQILGQGPKLLIQFQNNGVVDDSQLPKDRFSAERLKGVDSTLKIQPAKLEDSAVYLCASSLFPNEQYFGPGTRLTVT.

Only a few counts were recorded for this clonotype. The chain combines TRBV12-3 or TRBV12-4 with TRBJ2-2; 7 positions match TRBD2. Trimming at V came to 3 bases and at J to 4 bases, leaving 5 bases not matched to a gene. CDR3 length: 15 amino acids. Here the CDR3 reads CASSFGGSATGELFF. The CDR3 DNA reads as TGTGCCAGCAGTTTCGGGGGGAGTGCCACCGGGGAGCTGTTTTTT.

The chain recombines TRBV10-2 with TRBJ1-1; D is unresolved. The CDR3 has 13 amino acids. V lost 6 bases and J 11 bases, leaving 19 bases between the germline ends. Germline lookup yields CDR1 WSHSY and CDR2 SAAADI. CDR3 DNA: TGCGCCAGCAGACCCCCGGTCCAGATCAGGGCTTTCTTT. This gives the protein CASRPPVQIRAFF.

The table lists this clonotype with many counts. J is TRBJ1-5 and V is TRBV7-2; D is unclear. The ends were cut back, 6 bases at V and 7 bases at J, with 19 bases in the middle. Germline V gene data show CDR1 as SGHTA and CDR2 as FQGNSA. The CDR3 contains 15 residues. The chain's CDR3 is CASSLYGRARQPQHF. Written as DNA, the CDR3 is TGTGCCAGCAGTCTCTATGGTAGGGCGCGGCAGCCCCAGCATTTT.

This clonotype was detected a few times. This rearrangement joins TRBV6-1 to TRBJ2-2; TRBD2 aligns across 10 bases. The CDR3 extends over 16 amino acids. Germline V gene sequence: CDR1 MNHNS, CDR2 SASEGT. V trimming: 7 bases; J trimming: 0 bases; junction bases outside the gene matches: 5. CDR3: CASIPTSGSNTGELFF. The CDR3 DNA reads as TGTGCCAGCATTCCGACTAGCGGGTCGAACACCGGGGAGCTGTTTTTT.

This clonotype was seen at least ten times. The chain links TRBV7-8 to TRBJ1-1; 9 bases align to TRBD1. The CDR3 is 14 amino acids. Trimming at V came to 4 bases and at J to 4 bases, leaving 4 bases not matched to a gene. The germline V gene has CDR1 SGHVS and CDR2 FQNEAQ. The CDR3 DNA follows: TGTGCCAGCAGCTCCCGGACAGGGGTCACTGAAGCTTTCTTT. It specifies CASSSRTGVTEAFF.

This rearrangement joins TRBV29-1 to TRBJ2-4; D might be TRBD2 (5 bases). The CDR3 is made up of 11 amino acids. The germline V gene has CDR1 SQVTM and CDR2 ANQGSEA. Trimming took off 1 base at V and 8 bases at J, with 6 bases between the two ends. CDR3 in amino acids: CSVEVGDIQYF. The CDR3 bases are TGCAGCGTTGAAGTGGGAGACATTCAGTACTTC.

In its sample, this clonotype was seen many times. CDR3 residues: CASSEDRSSYNEQFF. The CDR3 coding sequence is TGTGCCAGTAGTGAGGACAGGAGCTCCTACAATGAGCAGTTCTTC. The chain links TRBV19 to TRBJ2-1, with 7 bases aligning to TRBD1. The V segment lost 5 bases and the J segment 0 bases; nucleotides outside the gene matches: 4. Germline V CDR1 and CDR2: LNHDA, SQIVND (reference sequence). The CDR3 loop spans 15 amino acids.